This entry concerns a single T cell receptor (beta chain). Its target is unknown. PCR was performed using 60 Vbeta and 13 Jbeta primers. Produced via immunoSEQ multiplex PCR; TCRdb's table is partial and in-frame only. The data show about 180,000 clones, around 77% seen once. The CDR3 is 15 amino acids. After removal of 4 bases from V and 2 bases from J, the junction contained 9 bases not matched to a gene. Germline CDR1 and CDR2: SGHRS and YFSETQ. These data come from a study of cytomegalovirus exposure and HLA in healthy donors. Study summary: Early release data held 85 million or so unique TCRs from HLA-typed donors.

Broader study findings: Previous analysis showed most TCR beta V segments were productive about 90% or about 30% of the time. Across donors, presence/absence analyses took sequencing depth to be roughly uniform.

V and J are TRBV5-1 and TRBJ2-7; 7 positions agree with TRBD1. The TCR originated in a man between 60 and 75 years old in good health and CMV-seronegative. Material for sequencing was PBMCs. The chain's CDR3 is CASSPHLQGPYEQYF. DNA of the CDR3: TGCGCCAGCAGCCCCCACCTACAGGGGCCCTACGAGCAGTACTTC.